This T cell receptor beta chain stems from a study of blood T cell repertoires in COVID-19. Across the whole study: Samples came from the United States, Italy and Spain, spanning acute and convalescent COVID-19.

Those enrolled, adults aged about 18 to 89 years, came from 20 to 25 US areas. Participant reports of clinical history set cohort assignment. In the study's own analysis: Nucleated cell number was recorded as an estimate derived from reference gene primer amplification. Clones were sequenced by immunoSEQ multiplex PCR, and TCRdb holds only the in-frame ones, with some missing. The DNA gave D and trimming, while V, J and clone size come from that table. The table lists 250,000 or so clones, roughly 90% of them singletons. The V gene's germline CDR1 is SGHVS and CDR2 FQNEAQ. Trimming took off 5 bases at V and 6 bases at J, with 8 bases between the two ends. The CDR3 runs 13 residues.

The rearrangement uses TRBV7-8 and TRBJ1-6, with D perhaps matching TRBD1 (5 bases). Sequencing was performed on PBMCs or T cells enriched from blood (not recorded which). This receptor was identified in a woman in her 30s with acute COVID-19. The CDR3 DNA reads TGTGCCAGCAGCCGAGACAGTAATTCACCCCTCCACTTT. Translating it yields CASSRDSNSPLHF.